What follows describes a single T cell receptor (beta chain). This sample stems from a study of T cell changes during pregnancy in multiple sclerosis. The CDR3 covers 12 residues. The V gene's germline CDR1 is SGHDN and CDR2 FVKESK. J was trimmed by 4 bases and V by 4 bases; bases with no gene match: 1. TCRdb's copy holds only in-frame clones and misses some; the assay was immunoSEQ multiplex PCR. The table has almost 35,000 clones, 90% seen once. The chain combines TRBV14 with TRBJ2-7; the match to TRBD2 covers 7 bases. Source: CD8+ T cells from peripheral blood mononuclear cells, taken in the first trimester of pregnancy. This TCR came from a female donor with multiple sclerosis, enrolled in a pregnancy study. This CDR3 is CASSREGYEQYF. The CDR3 coding sequence is TGTGCCAGCAGCCGGGAGGGATACGAGCAGTACTTC.